What follows describes a single T cell receptor beta chain. This is likely an artifact of a read error, given a far larger clone one base away. The sample comes from a study of low-dose radiotherapy and immunotherapy resistance in tumors. As for the study in general: Every two weeks patients got nivolumab 240 mg flat dose, plus ipilimumab 1 mg/kg every six weeks, intravenously. On cycle 1 day 1, patients started four cycles of oral aspirin 300 mg daily.

The CDR3 covers 15 residues. V was cut by 5 bases and J by 7 bases, with 21 bases left in between. CDR1 and CDR2 (germline): SNHLY, FYNNEI. As for time point: after trial treatment. Treatment specified: LDRT plus nivolumab, ipilimumab, low-dose cyclophosphamide and aspirin (RACIN trial). First-strand cDNA used TRAV- and TRBV-specific primers, covering alpha and beta chains. It was with a constant-region primer and a V-primer adapter that TCRs were amplified over about 19 PCR cycles. mRNA that had been isolated underwent amplification through in vitro transcription. One entry per CDR3 protein results from TCRdb running MiXCR on the reads. The table shows about 30,000 distinct CDR3 sequences, with under 55% occurring only once.

Source: PBMCs, taken after low-dose radiotherapy plus immunotherapy. The genes are TRBV2 and TRBJ2-7; maybe TRBD1 (7 bases). This TCR came from a male donor with gallbladder cancer. CDR3 coding DNA: TGTGCCAGCAGTTCCGACAGGGCGGGATACAATGAGCAGTACTTC. This encodes CASSSDRAGYNEQYF.